This entry concerns a single TCR beta chain. This clone was counted once. Its antigen remains undetermined. Within one base of it there is no much larger clone, and no base qualities were kept. The data belong to a study of blood T cell repertoires in COVID-19 (dated by TCRdb to between 2020 and 2021). Regarding the complete study: Collaborator samples came from the United States, Italy and Spain and covered acute and convalescent phases of COVID-19. Deeply sampled blood TCRbeta repertoires from subjects exposed to, actively infected with, or recovered from COVID-19 were included in the dataset. The material from the prospective study consisted of cDNA or gDNA derived from T cells, B-cell-depleted T cells, or PBMCs. A de-identified subject ID, COVID-19 status, age in years and sex were almost always included in the sample metadata. Where available, HLA class I and class II types were taken from metadata supplied by the sample provider and were not determined by assay-based typing. Samples came from the ongoing ImmuneRACE study (first 160 participants) plus 1,254 subjects from 6 global collaborators. A freely available public database, intended as a resource for researchers studying the immune response to SARS-CoV-2, is where the repertoires were released. Paper-wide results and their limitations: Clinical and demographic metadata were provided uncurated, with the amount varying by source and participant.

TCRbeta CDR3 regions were amplified from genomic DNA using the immunoSEQ Assay, a bias-controlled multiplex PCR. Under the source paper's analysis protocol: The number of nucleated cells in each sample was estimated from the amplification of reference gene primers within the assay. Sequence reads were collapsed and filtered to measure the absolute abundance of every unique TCRbeta CDR3 rearrangement. Productive Simpson clonality was computed per sample as the square root of Simpson's diversity index over productive rearrangements. TCRdb took over this immuneACCESS table, retaining in-frame rearrangements with V and J assigned. Such tables are incomplete; in checked studies, under half of the missing clones stem from an unresolved V gene, and the remainder is unexplained. V and J calls and clone size are those listed in that table; D and trimming were worked out from the DNA. Within this sample are 230,000 or so clones, with 88% of them counted one time only. The top ten hold roughly 2.5% of the sample.

Participants in the prospective study were enrolled through a virtual design, were aged about 18 to 90 years, and lived in about 25 United States geographic areas. In the prospective study, cohorts were assigned on the basis of participant-reported clinical history obtained from a screening survey and a study questionnaire. For ImmuneRACE Cohort 3, a participant was defined as recovered based on two consecutive negative NP/OP PCR tests, clearance by a healthcare professional, or resolution of symptoms. In the prospective study, whole blood, serum and a nasopharyngeal or oropharyngeal swab were collected from each participant by mobile phlebotomists. Additional blood draws and questionnaires over an approximately two-month period could optionally be provided by prospective study participants. Blood samples from the prospective study were shipped frozen or at room temperature prior to DNA extraction.

The germline V gene (reference sequence) gives CDR1 as SGHNT and CDR2 as YYREEE. There are 14 amino acids in the CDR3, from cysteine to phenylalanine inclusive. The entry retains the CDR3 DNA only, 42 bases that are in frame from base 1. Clipping removes 4 bases from V and 6 bases from J, with 6 as the unmatched junction base count. The sample consisted of PBMCs or T cells enriched from blood (not recorded which). In this chain, TRBV5-4 is recombined with TRBJ2-1; a stretch of 8 junction bases matches TRBD2. This TCR was sampled from a woman in her twenties or thirties who had recovered from COVID-19. The CDR3 region: CASSPRTSGNEQFF. The nucleotide sequence reads as follows: TGTGCCAGCAGCCCCAGAACTAGCGGCAATGAGCAGTTCTTC.